The rows below give T cell receptor beta chains drawn from one sample of a study of PD-1 blockade in mismatch repair-deficient tumors. Assay used: immunoSEQ multiplex PCR; TCRdb lists only in-frame clones, some missing. The sample records around 62,000 clones, 60% to 80% being singletons. Material: peripheral blood, obtained 2 weeks after starting pembrolizumab. These receptors all stem from an adult with mismatch repair-deficient cancer. Each CDR3 is given with its conserved first and last residue. Fields, in order: clone size, V gene, J gene, D gene, CDR3 protein, CDR3 DNA. A D gene is named only where the DNA matches it firmly. Clone size is not always given. Where it is, it says once, few, many or a class for expanded clones.

clone_size: NA; v_call: TRBV7-2; j_call: TRBJ2-7; d_call: TRBD2; cdr3_aa: CASSATSGISYEQYF; cdr3_nt: TGTGCCAGCAGCGCTACTAGCGGGATTTCCTACGAGCAGTACTTC
clone_size: NA; v_call: TRBV19; j_call: TRBJ2-1; d_call: NA; cdr3_aa: CASSPGQELYNEQFF; cdr3_nt: TGTGCCAGTAGTCCCGGGCAGGAGCTCTACAATGAGCAGTTCTTC
clone_size: few; v_call: TRBV6-6; j_call: TRBJ1-4; d_call: NA; cdr3_aa: CASRPHVGSINEKLFF; cdr3_nt: TGTGCCAGCAGGCCCCACGTTGGCAGCATAAATGAAAAACTGTTTTTT
clone_size: NA; v_call: TRBV7-2; j_call: TRBJ2-1; d_call: NA; cdr3_aa: CASSSGTLGEQFF; cdr3_nt: TGTGCCAGCAGCTCCGGGACTCTTGGTGAGCAGTTCTTC
clone_size: few; v_call: TRBV4-2; j_call: TRBJ2-3; d_call: TRBD1; cdr3_aa: CASSQDKDRSLTDTQYF; cdr3_nt: TGTGCCAGCAGCCAAGATAAGGACAGGTCCCTCACAGATACGCAGTATTTT
clone_size: NA; v_call: TRBV2; j_call: TRBJ2-7; d_call: TRBD2; cdr3_aa: CASSEFNGLRGAYEQYF; cdr3_nt: TGTGCCAGCAGTGAATTCAACGGTTTGCGGGGGGCCTACGAGCAGTACTTC
clone_size: once; v_call: TRBV7-3; j_call: TRBJ2-1; d_call: NA; cdr3_aa: CASSLLAHNEQFF; cdr3_nt: TGTGCCAGCAGCCTACTAGCCCACAATGAGCAGTTCTTC
clone_size: NA; v_call: TRBV7-6; j_call: TRBJ2-3; d_call: NA; cdr3_aa: CASSSQTPRGTDTQYF; cdr3_nt: TGTGCCAGCAGCTCGCAGACTCCGCGGGGCACAGATACGCAGTATTTT
clone_size: once; v_call: TRBV13; j_call: TRBJ2-1; d_call: TRBD2; cdr3_aa: CASIRAGGPNEQFF; cdr3_nt: TGTGCCAGCATACGAGCGGGAGGGCCGAATGAGCAGTTCTTC
clone_size: NA; v_call: TRBV2; j_call: TRBJ2-6; d_call: NA; cdr3_aa: CASSQGANVLTF; cdr3_nt: TGTGCCAGCAGTCAAGGGGCCAACGTCCTGACTTTC
clone_size: once; v_call: TRBV6-5; j_call: TRBJ2-3; d_call: NA; cdr3_aa: CASSYSSGTRPNTQYF; cdr3_nt: TGTGCCAGCAGTTACTCTTCCGGGACACGCCCAAATACGCAGTATTTT
clone_size: NA; v_call: TRBV15; j_call: TRBJ2-7; d_call: TRBD1; cdr3_aa: CATSRDRGGYEQYF; cdr3_nt: TGTGCCACCAGCAGGGACAGGGGAGGTTACGAGCAGTACTTC
clone_size: NA; v_call: TRBV7-2; j_call: TRBJ2-7; d_call: NA; cdr3_aa: CASSLAGGGEQYF; cdr3_nt: TGTGCCAGCAGCTTAGCAGGTGGGGGAGAGCAGTACTTC
clone_size: NA; v_call: TRBV19; j_call: TRBJ1-3; d_call: TRBD1; cdr3_aa: CASQQGGDGNTIYF; cdr3_nt: TGTGCCAGCCAACAGGGGGGAGATGGAAACACCATATATTTT
clone_size: NA; v_call: TRBV10-3; j_call: TRBJ2-7; d_call: TRBD2; cdr3_aa: CASGASGSINEQYF; cdr3_nt: TGTGCTTCAGGGGCTAGCGGGAGCATTAACGAGCAGTACTTC
clone_size: NA; v_call: TRBV5-1; j_call: TRBJ1-1; d_call: NA; cdr3_aa: CASSAEYNPTEAFF; cdr3_nt: TGCGCCAGCAGCGCCGAATACAACCCCACTGAAGCTTTCTTT
clone_size: NA; v_call: TRBV7-9; j_call: TRBJ2-2; d_call: NA; cdr3_aa: CASSPQDTGELFF; cdr3_nt: TGTGCCAGCAGCCCTCAGGACACCGGGGAGCTGTTTTTT
clone_size: NA; v_call: TRBV15; j_call: TRBJ2-1; d_call: NA; cdr3_aa: CATSRGGGRINEQFF; cdr3_nt: TGTGCCACCAGCAGAGGGGGGGGGCGCATTAATGAGCAGTTCTTC
clone_size: NA; v_call: TRBV21-1; j_call: TRBJ1-4; d_call: NA; cdr3_aa: CASSISRQGALPDEKLFF; cdr3_nt: TGTGCCAGCAGCATTTCGAGACAGGGGGCGTTGCCTGATGAAAAACTGTTTTTT
clone_size: NA; v_call: TRBV20-1; j_call: TRBJ2-3; d_call: TRBD1; cdr3_aa: CSAEPGQGLLF; cdr3_nt: TGCAGTGCTGAACCGGGACAGGGACTCCTTTTT